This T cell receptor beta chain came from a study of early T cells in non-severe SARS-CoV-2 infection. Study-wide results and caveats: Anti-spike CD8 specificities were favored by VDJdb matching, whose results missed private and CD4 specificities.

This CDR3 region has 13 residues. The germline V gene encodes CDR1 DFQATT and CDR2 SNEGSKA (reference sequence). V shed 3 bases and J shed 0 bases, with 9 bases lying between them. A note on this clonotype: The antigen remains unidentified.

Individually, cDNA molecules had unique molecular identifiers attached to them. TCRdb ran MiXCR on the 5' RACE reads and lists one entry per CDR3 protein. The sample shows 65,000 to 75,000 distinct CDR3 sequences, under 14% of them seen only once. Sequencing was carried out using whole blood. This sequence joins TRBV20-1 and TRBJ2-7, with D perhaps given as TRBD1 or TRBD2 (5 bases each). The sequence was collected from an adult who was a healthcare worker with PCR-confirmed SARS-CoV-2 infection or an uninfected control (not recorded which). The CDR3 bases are TGCAGTGCTAGGGGGGACCACTCCTACGAGCAGTACTTC. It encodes CSARGDHSYEQYF.